A selection of T cell receptor beta chains follows, all from one sample in a study of breast tumors, draining lymph nodes, adjacent tissues. Each CDR3 protein is one row after TCRdb ran MiXCR on the multiplex PCR reads. This table holds roughly 100,000 distinct CDR3 sequences, about 30% found once. Sequencing was done on a sample of axillary lymph node tissue. All receptors come from a female donor with breast cancer. Some clones in this sample may be carry-over from other donors' samples. Both conserved end residues are trimmed from each CDR3. A D gene is named only where the DNA matches it firmly.

J gene | V gene | D gene | CDR3 protein
TRBJ2-4 | TRBV12-3/TRBV12-4 | - | ASSRIGDLDIQY
TRBJ1-3 | TRBV6-6 | - | ASSEPGNTIY
TRBJ2-3 | TRBV2 | - | ASSGWGQGFPANPEWADTQY
TRBJ2-7 | TRBV4-1 | - | ASSQGTGLNYEQY
TRBJ2-7 | TRBV24-1 | - | ATSDLNGYEQY
TRBJ1-1 | TRBV20-1 | - | SMTPNTEAF
TRBJ2-7 | TRBV9 | TRBD1 | ASRTRDRGGEQY
TRBJ2-4 | TRBV12-3/TRBV12-4 | - | ASRGDGKNIQY
TRBJ1-2 | TRBV6-5 | - | ASSREQGGYGYA
TRBJ2-7 | TRBV29-1 | TRBD2 | SVSLAGDYEQY
TRBJ2-3 | TRBV6-1 | - | ASMVQPFGTDTQY
TRBJ1-6 | TRBV2 | - | ASSARALH
TRBJ1-1 | TRBV30 | - | AWTNGLNTEAF
TRBJ1-2 | TRBV5-5 | - | ASSLDGNYGYT
TRBJ2-7 | TRBV20-1 | - | SAAREYEQY
TRBJ1-4 | TRBV2 | TRBD1 | ASSEGVIGGGREKLF
TRBJ1-1 | TRBV30 | - | ASSLGGIMNTEAF
TRBJ1-2 | TRBV3-2 | - | ASSQVYREGYGYT
TRBJ2-3 | TRBV9 | - | ASSRGGAYTDTQY
TRBJ2-5 | TRBV6-2/TRBV6-3 | TRBD2 | ASRRQHGLAGETQY
TRBJ2-2 | TRBV7-3 | - | ASSPRGSQGPQGCANTGELF
TRBJ2-7 | TRBV28 | TRBD2 | ASSSPQRGREQY
TRBJ1-1 | TRBV5-1 | - | ASSLVGVTEAF
TRBJ1-1 | TRBV5-1 | - | ASSGQNAEAF
TRBJ1-5 | TRBV25-1 | - | ASSFYICSARWGKGFSNQPQH
TRBJ2-5 | TRBV7-9 | - | ASSLVSGRKKETQY
TRBJ1-4 | TRBV7-9 | - | ASSQTPTNEKLF
TRBJ2-3 | TRBV29-1 | TRBD1 | SADRVTDTQY
TRBJ1-1 | TRBV3-1 | - | ASSQDSPNTEAF
TRBJ2-7 | TRBV6-5 | - | ASRKGNYEQY
TRBJ2-1 | TRBV7-3 | - | ASSLTAGAALGEQF
TRBJ2-1 | TRBV20-1 | TRBD2 | SAGLAGEQF
TRBJ2-1 | TRBV5-6 | - | ASSLPPSPNEQF
TRBJ1-4 | TRBV12-5 | TRBD1 | ASGLGAGGGEKLF
TRBJ2-1 | TRBV20-1 | - | SAPPRLGYNEQF
TRBJ1-3 | TRBV6-5 | TRBD1 | ASAALGQGVGGNTIY
TRBJ1-2 | TRBV2 | - | ASSVGRVQGYT
TRBJ1-2 | TRBV6-2/TRBV6-3 | - | ASSHSTGDFYGYT
TRBJ2-7 | TRBV12-3/TRBV12-4 | TRBD2 | ASSHTGTSGGGNEQY
TRBJ1-2 | TRBV20-1 | - | SADRPLSYGYT
TRBJ1-1 | TRBV7-6 | - | ASSRGRETEAF
TRBJ1-3 | TRBV6-5 | - | ASSGVSGNTIY
TRBJ2-1 | TRBV7-9 | - | ASSLWFGPSIMNEQF
TRBJ2-7 | TRBV18 | - | ASSPGASEQY
TRBJ2-1 | TRBV29-1 | - | SVERATYNEQF
TRBJ1-4 | TRBV20-1 | TRBD1 | SARQTGGSEKLF
TRBJ1-6 | TRBV2 | TRBD1 | ASNRVGQSSYNSPLH
TRBJ2-5 | TRBV12-3/TRBV12-4 | TRBD2 | ASIIPRRRREVRETQY
TRBJ1-5 | TRBV12-3/TRBV12-4 | TRBD1 | ASSREGARQPQH
TRBJ2-5 | TRBV7-9 | - | ASSLDQDQETQY
TRBJ1-4 | TRBV10-3 | - | AISDPPGRGYNKQF
TRBJ2-5 | TRBV5-1 | - | ASSFGARETQY
TRBJ2-3 | TRBV20-1 | TRBD2 | SARDVLAGGSYNEQY
TRBJ1-1 | TRBV13 | - | ASSHALQGRYTEAF
TRBJ1-4 | TRBV20-1 | TRBD1 | SARDSAGGSFGNEKLF
TRBJ2-2 | TRBV7-3 | - | ASSSGGRTGELF
TRBJ2-7 | TRBV9 | - | ANSARDMGSGEQY
TRBJ2-2 | TRBV7-3 | TRBD2 | ASSPGLAGPENTGELF
TRBJ1-6 | TRBV6-2/TRBV6-3 | TRBD1 | ASSSTGPSPLH
TRBJ2-1 | TRBV7-9 | - | ASSSSSYNEQF